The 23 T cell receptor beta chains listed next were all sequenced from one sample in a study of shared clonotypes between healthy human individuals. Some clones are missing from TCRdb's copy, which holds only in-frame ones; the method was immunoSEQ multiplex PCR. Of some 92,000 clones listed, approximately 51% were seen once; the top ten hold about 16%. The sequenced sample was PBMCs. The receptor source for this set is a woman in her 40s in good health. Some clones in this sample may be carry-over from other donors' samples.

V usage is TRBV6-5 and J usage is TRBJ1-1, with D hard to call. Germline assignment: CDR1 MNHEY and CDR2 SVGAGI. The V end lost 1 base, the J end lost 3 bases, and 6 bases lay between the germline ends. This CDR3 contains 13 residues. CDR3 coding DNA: TGTGCCAGCAGTTACTTAGGGCACACTGAAGCTTTCTTT. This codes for CASSYLGHTEAFF.

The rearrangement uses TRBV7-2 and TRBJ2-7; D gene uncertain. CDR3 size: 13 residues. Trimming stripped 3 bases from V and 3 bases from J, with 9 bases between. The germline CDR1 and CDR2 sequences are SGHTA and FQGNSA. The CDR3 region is CASSFDTDYEQYF. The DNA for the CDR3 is TGTGCCAGCAGCTTTGACACCGACTACGAGCAGTACTTC.

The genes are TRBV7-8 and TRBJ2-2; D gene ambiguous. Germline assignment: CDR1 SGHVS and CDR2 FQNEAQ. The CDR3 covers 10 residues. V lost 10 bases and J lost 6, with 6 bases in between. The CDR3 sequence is CATSPGELFF. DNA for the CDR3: TGTGCCACCTCCCCCGGGGAGCTGTTTTTT.

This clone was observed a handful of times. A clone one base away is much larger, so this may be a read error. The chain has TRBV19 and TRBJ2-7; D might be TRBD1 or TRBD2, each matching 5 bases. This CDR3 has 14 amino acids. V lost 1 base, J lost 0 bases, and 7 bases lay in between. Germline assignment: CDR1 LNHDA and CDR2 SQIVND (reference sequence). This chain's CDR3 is CASSIAGSSYEQYF. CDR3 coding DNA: TGTGCCAGTAGTATAGCAGGGAGCTCCTACGAGCAGTACTTC.

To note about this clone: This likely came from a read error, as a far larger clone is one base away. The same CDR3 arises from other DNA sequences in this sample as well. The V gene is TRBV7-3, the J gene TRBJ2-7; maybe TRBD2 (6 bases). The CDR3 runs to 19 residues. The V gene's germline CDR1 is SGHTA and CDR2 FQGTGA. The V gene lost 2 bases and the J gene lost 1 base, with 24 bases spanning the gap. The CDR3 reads CASSLAVRTGGLGSYEQYF. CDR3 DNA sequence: TGTGCCAGCAGCTTAGCGGTGAGAACTGGGGGACTGGGGTCCTACGAGCAGTACTTC.

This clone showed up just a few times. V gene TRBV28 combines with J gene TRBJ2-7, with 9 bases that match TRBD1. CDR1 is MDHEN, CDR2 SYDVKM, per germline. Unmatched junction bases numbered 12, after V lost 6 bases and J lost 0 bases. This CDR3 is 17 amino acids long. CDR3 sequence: CASSHKPQGAYSYEQYF. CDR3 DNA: TGTGCCAGCAGCCATAAACCACAGGGGGCCTACTCCTACGAGCAGTACTTC. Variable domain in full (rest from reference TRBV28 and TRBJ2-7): DVKVTQSSRYLVKRTGEKVFLECVQDMDHENMFWYRQDPGLGLRLIYFSYDVKMKEKGDIPEGYSVSREKKERFSLILESASTNQTSMYLCASSHKPQGAYSYEQYFGPGTRLTVT.

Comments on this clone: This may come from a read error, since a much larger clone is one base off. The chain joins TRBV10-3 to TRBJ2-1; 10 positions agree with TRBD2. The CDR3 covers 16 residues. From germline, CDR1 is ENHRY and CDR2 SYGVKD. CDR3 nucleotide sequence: TGTGCCGTCAGCGACCCCAGTGCTAGCGGGAGTGGTGAGCAGTTCTTC. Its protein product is CAVSDPSASGSGEQFF.

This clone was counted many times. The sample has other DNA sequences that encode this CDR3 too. CDR3 region: CASTLTGQGGEDTQYF. The CDR3 DNA is TGTGCCAGCACTCTAACGGGACAGGGGGGCGAGGATACGCAGTATTTT. The V and J genes are TRBV6-6 and TRBJ2-3, with 11 bases identical to TRBD1. The CDR3 runs 16 residues. V dropped 7 bases and J dropped 6; count of bases not matched to a gene: 12. Germline CDR1 MNHNY, CDR2 SVGAGI (reference sequence).

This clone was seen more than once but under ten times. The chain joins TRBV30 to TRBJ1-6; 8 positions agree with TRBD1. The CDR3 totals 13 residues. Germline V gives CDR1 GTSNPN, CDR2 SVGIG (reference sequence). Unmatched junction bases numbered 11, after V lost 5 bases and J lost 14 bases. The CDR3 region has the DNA TGTGCCTGGGGACAGGGAGTTTCCTGGACCCTCCACTTT. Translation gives CAWGQGVSWTLHF.

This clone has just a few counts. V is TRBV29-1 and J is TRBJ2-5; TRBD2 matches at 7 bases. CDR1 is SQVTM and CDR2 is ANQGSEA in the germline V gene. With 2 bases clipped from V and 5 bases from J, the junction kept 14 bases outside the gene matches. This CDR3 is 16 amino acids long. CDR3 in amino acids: CSVERDYMPGRETQYF. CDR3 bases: TGCAGCGTTGAACGGGACTATATGCCAGGGCGCGAGACCCAGTACTTC.

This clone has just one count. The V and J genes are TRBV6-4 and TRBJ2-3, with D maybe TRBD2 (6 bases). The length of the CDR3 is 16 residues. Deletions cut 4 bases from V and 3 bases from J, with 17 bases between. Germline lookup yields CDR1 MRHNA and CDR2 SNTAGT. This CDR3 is CASSASAASDTDTQYF. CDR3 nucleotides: TGTGCCAGCAGTGCCTCCGCGGCTAGCGATACAGATACGCAGTATTTT.

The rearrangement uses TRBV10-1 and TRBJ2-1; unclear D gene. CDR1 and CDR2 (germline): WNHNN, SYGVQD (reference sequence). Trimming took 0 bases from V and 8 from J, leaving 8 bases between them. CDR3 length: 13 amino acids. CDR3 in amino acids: CASSESNWDEQFF. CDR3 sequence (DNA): TGCGCCAGCAGTGAGTCGAATTGGGATGAGCAGTTCTTC.

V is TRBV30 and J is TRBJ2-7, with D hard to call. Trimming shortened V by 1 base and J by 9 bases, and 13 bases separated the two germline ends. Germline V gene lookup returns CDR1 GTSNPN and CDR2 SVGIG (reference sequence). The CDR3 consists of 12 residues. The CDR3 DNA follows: TGTGCCTGGAGTGAATTGAATTTCGTGCAGTACTTC. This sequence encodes CAWSELNFVQYF.

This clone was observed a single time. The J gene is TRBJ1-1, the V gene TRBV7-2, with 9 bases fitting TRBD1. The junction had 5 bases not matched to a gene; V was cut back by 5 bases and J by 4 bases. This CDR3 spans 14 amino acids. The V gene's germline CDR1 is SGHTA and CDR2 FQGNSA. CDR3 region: CASSGGQGGTEAFF. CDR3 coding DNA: TGTGCCAGCAGCGGGGGACAGGGAGGCACTGAAGCTTTCTTT.

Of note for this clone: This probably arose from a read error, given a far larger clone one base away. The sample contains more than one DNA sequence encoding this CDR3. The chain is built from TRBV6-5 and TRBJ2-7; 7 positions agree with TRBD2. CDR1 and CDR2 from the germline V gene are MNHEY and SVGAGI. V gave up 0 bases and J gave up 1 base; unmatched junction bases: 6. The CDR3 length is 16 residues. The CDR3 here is CASSYSGTLASYEQYF. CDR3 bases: TGTGCCAGCAGTTACTCGGGTACACTAGCGTCCTACGAGCAGTACTTC.

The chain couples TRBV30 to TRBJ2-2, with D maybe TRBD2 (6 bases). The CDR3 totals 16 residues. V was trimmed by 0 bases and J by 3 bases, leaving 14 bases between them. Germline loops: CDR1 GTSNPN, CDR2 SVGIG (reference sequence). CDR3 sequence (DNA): TGTGCCTGGAGTGTAGGGCTAGCGTCTGACACCGGGGAGCTGTTTTTT. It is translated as CAWSVGLASDTGELFF.

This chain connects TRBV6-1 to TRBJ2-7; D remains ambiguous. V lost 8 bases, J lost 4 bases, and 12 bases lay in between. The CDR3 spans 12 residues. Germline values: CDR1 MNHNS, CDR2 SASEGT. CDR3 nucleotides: TGTGCCAGCCGCGAAACTGTATACGAGCAGTACTTC. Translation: CASRETVYEQYF.

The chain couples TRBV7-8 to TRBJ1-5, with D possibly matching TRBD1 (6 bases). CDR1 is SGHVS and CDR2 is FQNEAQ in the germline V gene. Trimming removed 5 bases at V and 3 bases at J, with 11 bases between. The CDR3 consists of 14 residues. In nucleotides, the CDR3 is TGTGCCAGCAGCCCCGGACAGTACAATCAGCCCCAGCATTTT. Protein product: CASSPGQYNQPQHF.

The CDR3 sequence is CASSVIRGASYNEQFF. The CDR3 nucleotides are TGTGCCAGTAGTGTCATCCGAGGTGCCTCCTACAATGAGCAGTTCTTC. V and J are TRBV19 and TRBJ2-1; no firm D call. With 5 bases removed from V and 0 bases from J, the gap between germline ends came to 14 bases. Germline V gene sequence: CDR1 LNHDA, CDR2 SQIVND (reference sequence). The CDR3 runs 16 residues. Full variable domain (missing parts from reference TRBV19 and TRBJ2-1): DGGITQSPKYLFRKEGQNVTLSCEQNLNHDAMYWYRQDPGQGLRLIYYSQIVNDFQKGDIAEGYSVSREKKESFPLTVTSAQKNPTAFYLCASSVIRGASYNEQFFGPGTRLTVL.

The CDR3 DNA is TGCGCCAGCAGCGAGACAGGGCTTCGCTCCTACGAGCAGTACTTC. Encoded protein: CASSETGLRSYEQYF. This chain joins TRBV5-1 and TRBJ2-7; TRBD1 aligns across 7 bases. CDR1 SGHRS and CDR2 YFSETQ come from the germline V gene. The CDR3 runs to 15 residues. Trimming at V came to 4 bases and at J to 0 bases, leaving 7 bases not matched to a gene.

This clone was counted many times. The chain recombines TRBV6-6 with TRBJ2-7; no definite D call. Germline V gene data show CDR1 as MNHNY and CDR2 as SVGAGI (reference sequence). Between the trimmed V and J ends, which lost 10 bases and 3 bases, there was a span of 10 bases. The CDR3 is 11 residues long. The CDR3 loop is CATQNVYEQYF. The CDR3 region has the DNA TGTGCCACACAGAATGTCTACGAGCAGTACTTC.

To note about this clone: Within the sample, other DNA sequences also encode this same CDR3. CDR3 residues: CASSPGLQQETQYF. In DNA form, the CDR3 reads TGTGCCAGCAGCCCAGGACTGCAACAAGAGACCCAGTACTTC. The rearrangement links TRBV5-6 to TRBJ2-5; a weak D match, TRBD2 (5 bases). Germline CDR1 is SGHDT and CDR2 is YYEEEE. This CDR3 has 14 residues. V dropped 4 bases and J dropped 2 bases, with 12 bases sitting between them.

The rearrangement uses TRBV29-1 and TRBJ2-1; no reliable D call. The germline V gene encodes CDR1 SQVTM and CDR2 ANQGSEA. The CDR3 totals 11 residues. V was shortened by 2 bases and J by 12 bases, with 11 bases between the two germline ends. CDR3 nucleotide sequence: TGCAGCGTTGAACACGGCGAGCGGCAGTTCTTC. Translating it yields CSVEHGERQFF.